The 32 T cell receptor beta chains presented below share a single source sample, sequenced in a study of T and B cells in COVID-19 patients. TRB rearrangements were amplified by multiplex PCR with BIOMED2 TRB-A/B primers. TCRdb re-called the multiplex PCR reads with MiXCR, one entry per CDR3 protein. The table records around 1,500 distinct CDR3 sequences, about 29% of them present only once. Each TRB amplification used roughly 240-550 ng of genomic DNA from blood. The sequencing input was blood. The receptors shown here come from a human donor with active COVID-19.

CDR3 DNA sequence: TGTGCCAGCCGTGACTCGAGCGGGAGTGGCACAGATACGCAGTATTTT. Residues: CASRDSSGSGTDTQYF. The chain combines TRBV6-5 with TRBJ2-3, with 8 bases lining up with TRBD2. After removal of 8 bases from V and 1 base from J, the junction contained 11 bases not matched to a gene. Germline V gives CDR1 MNHEY, CDR2 SVGAGI. CDR3 size: 16 residues.

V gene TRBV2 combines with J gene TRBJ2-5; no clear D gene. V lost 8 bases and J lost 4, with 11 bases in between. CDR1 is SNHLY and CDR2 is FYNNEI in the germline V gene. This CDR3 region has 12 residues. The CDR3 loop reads CASDQARETQYF. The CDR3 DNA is TGTGCCAGCGACCAGGCAAGAGAGACCCAGTACTTC.

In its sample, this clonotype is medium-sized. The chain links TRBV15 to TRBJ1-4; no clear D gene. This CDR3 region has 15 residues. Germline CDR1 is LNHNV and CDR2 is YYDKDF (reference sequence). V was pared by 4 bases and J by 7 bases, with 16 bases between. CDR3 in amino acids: CATSKGRAYGEKLFF. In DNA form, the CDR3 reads TGTGCCACCAGCAAAGGTCGGGCGTATGGTGAAAAACTGTTTTTT. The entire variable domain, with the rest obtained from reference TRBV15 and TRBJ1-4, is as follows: DAMVIQNPRYQVTQFGKPVTLSCSQTLNHNVMYWYQQKSSQAPKLLFHYYDKDFNNEADTPDNFQSRRPNTSFCFLDIRSPGLGDTAMYLCATSKGRAYGEKLFFGSGTQLSVL.

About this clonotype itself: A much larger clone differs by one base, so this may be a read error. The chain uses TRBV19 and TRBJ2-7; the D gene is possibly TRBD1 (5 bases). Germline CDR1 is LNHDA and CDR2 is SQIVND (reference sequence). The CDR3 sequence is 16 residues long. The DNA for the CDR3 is TGTGCCAGTAATATACGGCCCCAGGACACTTCCTACGAGCAGTACTTC. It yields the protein CASNIRPQDTSYEQYF. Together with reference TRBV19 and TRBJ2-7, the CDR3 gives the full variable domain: DGGITQSPKYLFRKEGQNVTLSCEQNLNHDAMYWYRQDPGQGLRLIYYSQIVNDFQKGDIAEGYSVSREKKESFPLTVTSAQKNPTAFYLCASNIRPQDTSYEQYFGPGTRLTVT.

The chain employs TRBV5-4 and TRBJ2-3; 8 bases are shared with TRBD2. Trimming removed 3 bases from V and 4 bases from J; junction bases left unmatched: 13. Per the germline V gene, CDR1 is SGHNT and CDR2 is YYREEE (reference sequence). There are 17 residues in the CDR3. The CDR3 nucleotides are TGTGCCAGCAGCTCGGAGACTAGCGTTGGGGGGGCAGATACGCAGTATTTT. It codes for CASSSETSVGGADTQYF. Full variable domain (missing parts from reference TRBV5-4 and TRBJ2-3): ETGVTQSPTHLIKTRGQQVTLRCSSQSGHNTVSWYQQALGQGPQFIFQYYREEENGRGNFPPRFSGLQFPNYSSELNVNALELDDSALYLCASSSETSVGGADTQYFGPGTRLTVL.

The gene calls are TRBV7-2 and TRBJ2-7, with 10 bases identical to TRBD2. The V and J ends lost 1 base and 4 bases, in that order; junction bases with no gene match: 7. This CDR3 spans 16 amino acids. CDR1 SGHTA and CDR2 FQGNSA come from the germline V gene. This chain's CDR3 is CASSLVQASGGYEQYF. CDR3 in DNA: TGTGCCAGCAGCTTAGTTCAGGCTAGCGGGGGTTACGAGCAGTACTTC.

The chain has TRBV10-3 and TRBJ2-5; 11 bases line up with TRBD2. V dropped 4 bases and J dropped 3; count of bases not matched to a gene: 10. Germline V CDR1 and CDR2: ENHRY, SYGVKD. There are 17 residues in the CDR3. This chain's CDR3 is CAISGPPTSGREETQYF. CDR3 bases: TGTGCCATCAGTGGCCCTCCCACTAGCGGGAGAGAAGAGACCCAGTACTTC.

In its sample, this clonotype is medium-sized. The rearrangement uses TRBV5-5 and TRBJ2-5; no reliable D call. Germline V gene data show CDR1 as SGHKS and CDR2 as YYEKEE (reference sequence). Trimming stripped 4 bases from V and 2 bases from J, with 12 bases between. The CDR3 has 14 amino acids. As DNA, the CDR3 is TGTGCCAGCAGCGTTGTAGTGGCTCAAGAGACCCAGTACTTC. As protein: CASSVVVAQETQYF.

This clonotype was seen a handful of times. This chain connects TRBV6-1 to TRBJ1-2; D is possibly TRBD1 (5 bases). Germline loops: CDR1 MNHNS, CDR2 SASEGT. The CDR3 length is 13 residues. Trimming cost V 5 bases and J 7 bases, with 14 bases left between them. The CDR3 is CASSSGAPGGYTF. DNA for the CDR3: TGTGCCAGCAGTTCCGGGGCCCCAGGTGGCTACACCTTC.

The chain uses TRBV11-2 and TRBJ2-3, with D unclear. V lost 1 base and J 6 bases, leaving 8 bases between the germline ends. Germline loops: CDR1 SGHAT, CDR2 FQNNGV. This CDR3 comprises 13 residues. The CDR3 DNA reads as TGTGCCAGCAGCTTAGCCCGGGCTGATACGCAGTATTTT. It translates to CASSLARADTQYF.

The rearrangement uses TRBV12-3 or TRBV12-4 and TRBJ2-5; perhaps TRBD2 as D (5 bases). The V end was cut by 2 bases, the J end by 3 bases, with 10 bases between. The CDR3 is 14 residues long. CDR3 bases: TGTGCCAGCAGTTTAACCGGGGTCGAAGAGACCCAGTACTTC. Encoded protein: CASSLTGVEETQYF.

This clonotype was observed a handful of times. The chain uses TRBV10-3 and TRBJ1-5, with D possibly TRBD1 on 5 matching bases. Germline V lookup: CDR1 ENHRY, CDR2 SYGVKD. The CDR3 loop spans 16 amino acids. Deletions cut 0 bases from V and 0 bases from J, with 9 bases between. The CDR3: CAISESSGYSNQPQHF. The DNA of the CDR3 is TGTGCCATCAGTGAGTCGTCAGGGTATAGCAATCAGCCCCAGCATTTT.

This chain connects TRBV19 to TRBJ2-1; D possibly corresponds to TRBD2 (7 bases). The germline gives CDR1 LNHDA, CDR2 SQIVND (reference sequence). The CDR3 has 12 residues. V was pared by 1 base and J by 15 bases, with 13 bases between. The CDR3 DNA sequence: TGTGCCAGTAGTATAGGAGGGAGGGGGTGGTTCTTC. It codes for CASSIGGRGWFF.

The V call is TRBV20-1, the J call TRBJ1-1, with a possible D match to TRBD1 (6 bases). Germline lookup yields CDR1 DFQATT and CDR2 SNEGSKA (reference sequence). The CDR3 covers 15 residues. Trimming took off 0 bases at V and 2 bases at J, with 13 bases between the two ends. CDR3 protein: CSARDSRQVNTEAFF. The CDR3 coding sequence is TGCAGTGCTAGAGATTCCCGACAGGTTAACACTGAAGCTTTCTTT.

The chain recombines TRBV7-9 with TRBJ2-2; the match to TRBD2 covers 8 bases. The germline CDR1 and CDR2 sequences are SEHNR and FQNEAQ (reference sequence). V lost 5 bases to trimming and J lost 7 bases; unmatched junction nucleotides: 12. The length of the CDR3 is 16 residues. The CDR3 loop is CASSPDSSGSNGELFF. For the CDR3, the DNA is TGTGCCAGCAGCCCGGACTCCAGCGGGAGTAACGGGGAGCTGTTTTTT.

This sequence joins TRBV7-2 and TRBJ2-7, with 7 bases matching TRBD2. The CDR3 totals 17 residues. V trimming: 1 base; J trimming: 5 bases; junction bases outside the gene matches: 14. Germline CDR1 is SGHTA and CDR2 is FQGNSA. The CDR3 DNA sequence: TGTGCCAGCAGCTTAGGATTCGGGCGGGAGACGGGCAACGAGCAGTACTTC. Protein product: CASSLGFGRETGNEQYF.

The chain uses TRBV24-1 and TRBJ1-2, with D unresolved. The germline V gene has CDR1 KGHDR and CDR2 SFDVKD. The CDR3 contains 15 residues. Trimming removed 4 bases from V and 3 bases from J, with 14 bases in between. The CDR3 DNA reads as TGTGCCACCAGTGACCATAATCCTACCTACTATGGCTACACCTTC. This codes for CATSDHNPTYYGYTF.

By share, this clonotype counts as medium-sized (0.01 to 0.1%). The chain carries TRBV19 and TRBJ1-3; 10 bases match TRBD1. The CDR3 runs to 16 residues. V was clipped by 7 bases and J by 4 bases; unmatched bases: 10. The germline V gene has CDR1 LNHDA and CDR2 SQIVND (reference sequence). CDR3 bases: TGTGCCAGTACTAATTTCGACAGGGGGCAAGGAAACACCATATATTTT. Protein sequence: CASTNFDRGQGNTIYF.

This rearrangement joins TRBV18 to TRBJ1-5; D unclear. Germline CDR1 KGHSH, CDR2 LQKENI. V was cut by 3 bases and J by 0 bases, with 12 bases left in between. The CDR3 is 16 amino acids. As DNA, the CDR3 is TGTGCCAGCTCACCCAGTAACGGTTATAGCAATCAGCCCCAGCATTTT. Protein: CASSPSNGYSNQPQHF.

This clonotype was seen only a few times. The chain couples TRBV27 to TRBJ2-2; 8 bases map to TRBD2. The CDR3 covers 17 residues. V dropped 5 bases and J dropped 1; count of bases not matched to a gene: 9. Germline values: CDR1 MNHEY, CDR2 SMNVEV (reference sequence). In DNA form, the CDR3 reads TGTGCCAGCAGTCCCGGGACCGGGAGGGGGAACACCGGGGAGCTGTTTTTT. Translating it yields CASSPGTGRGNTGELFF.

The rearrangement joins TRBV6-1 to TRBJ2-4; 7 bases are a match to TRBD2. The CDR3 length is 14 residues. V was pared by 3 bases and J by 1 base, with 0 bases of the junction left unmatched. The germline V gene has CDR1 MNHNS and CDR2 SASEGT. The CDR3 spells CASSDGGAKNIQYF. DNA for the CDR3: TGTGCCAGCAGTGACGGGGGGGCCAAAAACATTCAGTACTTC.

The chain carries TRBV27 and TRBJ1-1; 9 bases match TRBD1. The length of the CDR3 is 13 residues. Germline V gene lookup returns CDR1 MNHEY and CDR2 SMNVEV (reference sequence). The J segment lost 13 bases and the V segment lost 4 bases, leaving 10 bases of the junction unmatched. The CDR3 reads CASSSNTGGHIFF. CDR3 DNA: TGTGCCAGCAGTTCGAATACAGGGGGCCACATTTTCTTT.

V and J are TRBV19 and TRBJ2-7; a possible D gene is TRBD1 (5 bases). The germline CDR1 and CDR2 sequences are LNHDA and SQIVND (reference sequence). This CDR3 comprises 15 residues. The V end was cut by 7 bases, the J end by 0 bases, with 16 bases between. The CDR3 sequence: CASTVDSTNSYEQYF. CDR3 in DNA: TGTGCCAGTACCGTCGACAGTACCAACTCCTACGAGCAGTACTTC.

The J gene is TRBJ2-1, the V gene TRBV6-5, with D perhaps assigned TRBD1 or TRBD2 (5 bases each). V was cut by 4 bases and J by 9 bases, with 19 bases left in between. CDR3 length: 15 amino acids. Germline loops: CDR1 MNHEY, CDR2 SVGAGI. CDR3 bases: TGTGCCAGCAGTTTATTTGGGGGAGAGGCGGGTGAGCAGTTCTTC. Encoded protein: CASSLFGGEAGEQFF.

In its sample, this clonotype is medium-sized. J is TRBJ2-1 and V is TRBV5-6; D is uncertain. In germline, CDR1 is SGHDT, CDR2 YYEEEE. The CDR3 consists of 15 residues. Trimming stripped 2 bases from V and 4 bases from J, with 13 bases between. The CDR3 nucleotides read TGTGCCAGCAGCTTAAATGCCATGGGTTACAATGAGCAGTTCTTC. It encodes CASSLNAMGYNEQFF.

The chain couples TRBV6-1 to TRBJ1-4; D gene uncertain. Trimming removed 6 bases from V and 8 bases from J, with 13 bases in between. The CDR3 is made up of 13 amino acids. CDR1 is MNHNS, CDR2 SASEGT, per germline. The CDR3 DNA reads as TGTGCCAGCAGGGACTCCTACGGGGAAAAACTGTTTTTT. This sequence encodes CASRDSYGEKLFF.

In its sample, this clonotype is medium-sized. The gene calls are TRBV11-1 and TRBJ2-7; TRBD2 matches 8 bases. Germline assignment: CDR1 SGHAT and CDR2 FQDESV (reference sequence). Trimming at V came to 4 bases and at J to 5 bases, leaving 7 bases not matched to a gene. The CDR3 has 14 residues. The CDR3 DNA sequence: TGTGCCAGCAGCTCCTTCCAGCGGGGGCACGAGCAGTACTTC. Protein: CASSSFQRGHEQYF.

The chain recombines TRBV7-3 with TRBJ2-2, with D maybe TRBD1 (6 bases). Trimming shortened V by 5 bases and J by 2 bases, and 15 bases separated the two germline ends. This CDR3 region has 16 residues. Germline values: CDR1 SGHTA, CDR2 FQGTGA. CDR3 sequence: CASSQAGTRNTGELFF. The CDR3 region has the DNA TGTGCCAGCAGCCAAGCTGGGACACGCAACACCGGGGAGCTGTTTTTT. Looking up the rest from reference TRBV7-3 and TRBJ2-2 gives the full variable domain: GAGVSQTPSNKVTEKGKYVELRCDPISGHTALYWYRQSLGQGPEFLIYFQGTGAADDSGLPNDRFFAVRPEGSVSTLKIQRTERGDSAVYLCASSQAGTRNTGELFFGEGSRLTVL.

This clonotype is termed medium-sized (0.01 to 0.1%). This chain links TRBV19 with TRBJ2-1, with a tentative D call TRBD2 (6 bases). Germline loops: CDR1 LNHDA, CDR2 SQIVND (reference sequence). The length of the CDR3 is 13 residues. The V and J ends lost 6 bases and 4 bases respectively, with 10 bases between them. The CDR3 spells CASSSGLYNEQFF. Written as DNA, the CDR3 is TGTGCCAGTAGCTCGGGACTTTACAATGAGCAGTTCTTC.

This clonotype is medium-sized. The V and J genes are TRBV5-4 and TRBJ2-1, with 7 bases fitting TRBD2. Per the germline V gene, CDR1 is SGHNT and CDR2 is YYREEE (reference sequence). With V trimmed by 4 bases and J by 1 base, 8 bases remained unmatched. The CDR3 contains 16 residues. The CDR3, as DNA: TGTGCCAGCAGCATCCTAGCGGAGGGATCCTACAATGAGCAGTTCTTC. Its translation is CASSILAEGSYNEQFF.

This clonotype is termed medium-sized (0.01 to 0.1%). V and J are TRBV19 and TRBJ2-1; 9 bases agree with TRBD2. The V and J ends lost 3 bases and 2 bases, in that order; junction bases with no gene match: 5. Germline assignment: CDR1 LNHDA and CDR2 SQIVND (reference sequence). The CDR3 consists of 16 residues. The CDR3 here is CASSISGGSAYNEQFF. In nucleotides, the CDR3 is TGTGCCAGTAGTATTAGCGGGGGCTCGGCCTACAATGAGCAGTTCTTC.

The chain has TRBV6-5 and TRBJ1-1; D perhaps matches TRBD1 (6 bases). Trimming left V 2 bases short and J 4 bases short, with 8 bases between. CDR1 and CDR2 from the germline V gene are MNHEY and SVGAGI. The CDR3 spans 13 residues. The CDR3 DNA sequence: TGTGCCAGCAGTTACCAGGGGTCCACTGAAGCTTTCTTT. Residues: CASSYQGSTEAFF.